The 10 T cell receptor beta chains presented below share a single source sample, sequenced in a study of T cell responses to AZD1222 COVID-19 vaccine. TCRdb's copy holds only in-frame clones and misses some; the assay was immunoSEQ multiplex PCR. The table has 90,000 to 110,000 clones, about 88% seen once. The sequencing used peripheral blood, collected on day 0 of AZD1222 vaccination. The receptors stem from an adult in good health.

The J gene is TRBJ2-3, the V gene TRBV2, with a tentative D call TRBD1 (6 bases). Germline V gene data show CDR1 as SNHLY and CDR2 as FYNNEI. There are 15 residues in the CDR3. V lost 4 bases and J lost 4, with 15 bases in between. The CDR3 here is CASSVKQGFPDTQYF. The CDR3 DNA reads TGTGCCAGCAGTGTGAAACAGGGATTCCCAGATACGCAGTATTTT.

This clone was counted once. This chain uses TRBV28 with TRBJ1-3; a weak D match, TRBD1 (6 bases). Germline CDR1 MDHEN, CDR2 SYDVKM. V was trimmed by 7 bases and J by 0 bases, leaving 16 bases between them. CDR3 size: 16 residues. Here the CDR3 reads CASNLRGGLSGNTIYF. Here the CDR3 DNA reads TGTGCCAGCAACCTCCGGGGGGGCCTCTCTGGAAACACCATATATTTT.

This chain joins TRBV5-6 and TRBJ2-1, with D unresolved. The V and J ends lost 0 bases and 7 bases respectively, with 8 bases between them. The CDR3 spans 13 residues. Germline values: CDR1 SGHDT, CDR2 YYEEEE. CDR3 bases: TGTGCCAGCAGCTTGGGGGGAAGGAATGAGCAGTTCTTC. This sequence encodes CASSLGGRNEQFF.

This sequence joins TRBV5-4 and TRBJ1-1; no clear D. This CDR3 comprises 14 residues. CDR1 is SGHNT, CDR2 YYREEE, per germline (reference sequence). V was trimmed by 2 bases and J by 1 base, leaving 9 bases between them. The CDR3 spells CASSFPGKNTEAFF. CDR3 nucleotide sequence: TGTGCCAGCAGCTTCCCGGGAAAGAACACTGAAGCTTTCTTT.

The chain combines TRBV20-1 with TRBJ2-7; D gene unclear. Trimming took off 2 bases at V and 0 bases at J, with 2 bases between the two ends. This CDR3 is built from 11 residues. Germline lookup yields CDR1 DFQATT and CDR2 SNEGSKA (reference sequence). The chain's CDR3 is CSARSSYEQYF. The CDR3 DNA sequence: TGCAGTGCTAGATCCTCCTACGAGCAGTACTTC.

This clone was recorded only once. The chain couples TRBV27 to TRBJ2-4, with 9 positions matching TRBD2. From germline, CDR1 is MNHEY and CDR2 SMNVEV (reference sequence). With 5 bases clipped from V and 8 bases from J, the junction kept 10 bases outside the gene matches. This CDR3 is 15 amino acids long. CDR3 DNA: TGTGCCAGCAGTCCCTGGGTAGCGGGGGTGGACATTCAGTACTTC. It yields the protein CASSPWVAGVDIQYF.

Notes on this clone: At one end, the junction sequence differs from germline, possibly due to a read error. Other DNA sequences in the same sample also yield this CDR3. The J gene is TRBJ1-2, the V gene TRBV15; D gene uncertain. This CDR3 spans 15 amino acids. CDR1 is LNHNV and CDR2 is YYDKDF in the germline V gene (reference sequence). CDR3 sequence reads: CATSRDPGLSYGYTF. The CDR3 DNA sequence: TGCGCCACCAGCAGAGATCCGGGCCTCTCCTATGGCTACACCTTC.

This chain uses TRBV6-5 with TRBJ1-1; D gene unclear. The V gene's germline CDR1 is MNHEY and CDR2 SVGAGI. V lost 6 bases and J lost 6, with 8 bases in between. This CDR3 has 11 amino acids. This CDR3 reads CASSWVAEAFF. Here the CDR3 DNA reads TGTGCCAGCAGCTGGGTGGCTGAAGCTTTCTTT.

The rearrangement uses TRBV29-1 and TRBJ2-1; 7 bases map to TRBD2. CDR3 length: 14 amino acids. Germline lookup yields CDR1 SQVTM and CDR2 ANQGSEA. Trimming took 3 bases from V and 4 from J; bases not matched to a gene: 6. CDR3 in DNA: TGCAGCGTTGAGAGACTAGCAGAATACAATGAGCAGTTCTTC. Amino acid sequence: CSVERLAEYNEQFF.

To note about this clone: The same CDR3 is also encoded by other DNA sequences in this sample. The gene calls are TRBV9 and TRBJ1-1, with a possible D match to TRBD1 (5 bases). Germline V gives CDR1 SGDLS, CDR2 YYNGEE. Trimming removed 2 bases at V and 1 base at J, with 6 bases between. There are 13 residues in the CDR3. The CDR3 loop reads CASSVGPNTEAFF. CDR3 in DNA: TGTGCCAGCAGCGTGGGACCGAACACTGAAGCTTTCTTT.